This record looks at one T cell receptor beta chain sequence and its context. Its antigen specificity is not known. Per-base qualities were not stored, and no clone one base away is much larger. TCRdb shows the sequencer as Illumina MiSeq. TCRdb applied fastp at Q25 and MiXCR to the public reads, then kept only in-frame beta chains. All rows with the same CDR3 protein become a single entry with the most common DNA and genes. The sample records fewer than 5,500 distinct CDR3 sequences, more than 8% of which are singletons. The ten largest clones add up to about 32% of the sample. The data stem from a study. V was cut back by 2 bases and J by 1 base, leaving a gap of 13 bases between them. There are 15 amino acids in the CDR3, from cysteine to phenylalanine inclusive. This entry keeps only the CDR3 DNA: 45 bases, framed from base 1. CDR1 and CDR2, per the germline V gene, are SGHRS and YFSETQ.

Sequenced sample: CD4+ T cells from peripheral blood. This sequence originates from a human donor with rheumatoid arthritis. The sequence is built from TRBV5-1 and TRBJ2-7; the D gene is unclear. The CDR3 loop reads CASSFSRAGSYEQYF. The DNA sequence follows: TGCGCCAGCAGCTTCTCTCGGGCAGGTTCCTACGAGCAGTACTTC.